The TCR beta chain under discussion was sequenced for a study of vaccination and CD4 T cells after COVID-19. CDR3 size: 15 residues. Trimming left V 4 bases short and J 12 bases short, with 19 bases between. Germline-derived CDR1 and CDR2 are MNHNS and SASEGT. In the case of this clonotype: Its antigen is not identified.

At the Johns Hopkins FTIC core, DNA taken from cultured CD4+ T cells was sequenced by way of the Oncomine TCR Beta short-read assay. TCRdb passed the PCR reads through MiXCR, listing each CDR3 protein once. The sample records about 12,000 distinct CDR3 sequences, 40% to 50% being singletons. Indicated treatment: roughly 11-day PBMC culture with coronavirus spike peptide pools or control peptides (ViraFEST assay). Sequences were obtained from CD4+ T cells from blood, cultured in vitro. The receptor was isolated from a human donor who had recovered from COVID-19. V is TRBV6-1 and J is TRBJ1-6, with a weak D call TRBD1 (5 bases). CDR3 in amino acids: CASSVTRDSTLPLHF. CDR3 coding DNA: TGTGCCAGCAGTGTCACTAGGGACTCCACATTACCCCTCCACTTT.